The rows below give T cell receptor beta chains drawn from one sample of a study of blood T cell repertoires in COVID-19. The repertoire was sequenced with immunoSEQ multiplex PCR; TCRdb's copy has only in-frame clones and lacks some. The table lists 100,000 to 150,000 clones, roughly 80% of them singletons, with about 2.6% in the top ten. The material sequenced was PBMCs or T cells enriched from blood (not recorded which). Receptors originate from a middle-aged man with acute COVID-19. The CDR3 runs from the conserved cysteine through the conserved F or W. D genes are given only for firm matches. Size is omitted from some rows. Given values are once, few, many or a class for expanded clones.

CDR3 protein | CDR3 DNA | D gene | clone size | CDR3 length | J gene | V gene
CASSLGTGWDEQYF | TGTGCCAGCAGCTTAGGGACAGGGTGGGACGAGCAGTACTTC | NA | NA | 14 | TRBJ2-7 | TRBV12-1
CASSSWTAYNSPLHF | TGTGCCAGCAGCTCCTGGACAGCCTATAATTCACCCCTCCACTTT | NA | NA | 15 | TRBJ1-6 | TRBV7-2
CASSTRTSVDNEQFF | TGTGCCAGCAGCACTCGGACTAGCGTGGACAATGAGCAGTTCTTC | TRBD2 | NA | 15 | TRBJ2-1 | TRBV9
CASSARDRVATNEKLFF | TGCGCCAGCAGCGCCCGGGACAGGGTGGCAACTAATGAAAAACTGTTTTTT | TRBD1 | few | 17 | TRBJ1-4 | TRBV5-1
CASSALSEWVNEQFF | TGTGCCAGCAGCGCCCTTAGCGAATGGGTCAATGAGCAGTTCTTC | NA | NA | 15 | TRBJ2-1 | TRBV9
CASRRQGSPYGYTF | TGTGCCAGCAGACGACAGGGATCCCCGTATGGCTACACCTTC | TRBD1 | NA | 14 | TRBJ1-2 | TRBV2
CASSQELRIENEQFF | TGTGCCAGCAGCCAAGAACTACGGATTGAGAATGAGCAGTTCTTC | NA | few | 15 | TRBJ2-1 | TRBV4-2
CASSLRLEGWGNEQFF | TGTGCCAGCAGCCTTCGTCTGGAGGGATGGGGCAATGAGCAGTTCTTC | NA | NA | 16 | TRBJ2-1 | TRBV9
CASGYPGTAGPYEQYF | TGTGCCAGCGGCTACCCCGGGACGGCGGGGCCCTACGAGCAGTACTTC | NA | NA | 16 | TRBJ2-7 | TRBV27
CASSQGSSAGNRAFF | TGTGCCAGCAGCCAAGGCTCCTCGGCAGGCAACAGAGCTTTCTTT | NA | few | 15 | TRBJ1-1 | TRBV3-1/TRBV3-2
CASSLAGENYGYTF | TGTGCCAGCAGCTTGGCAGGGGAGAACTATGGCTACACCTTC | NA | NA | 14 | TRBJ1-2 | TRBV5-5
CASRGGPGNEQFF | TGTGCCAGCAGGGGAGGGCCGGGCAATGAGCAGTTCTTC | TRBD2 | NA | 13 | TRBJ2-1 | TRBV2
CSAALGPGYTF | TGCAGTGCCGCTTTGGGGCCTGGCTACACCTTC | NA | NA | 11 | TRBJ1-2 | TRBV20-1
CASSIFTGLFWQPQHF | TGTGCCAGTAGTATCTTCACCGGGTTATTTTGGCAGCCCCAGCATTTT | NA | NA | 16 | TRBJ1-5 | TRBV19
CASSLSKGSPLHF | TGTGCCAGCAGCTTATCAAAGGGGTCACCCCTCCACTTT | NA | NA | 13 | TRBJ1-6 | TRBV12-3/TRBV12-4
CASSDLDRESNQPQHF | TGTGCCAGCAGTGATTTAGACAGGGAGAGCAATCAGCCCCAGCATTTT | TRBD1 | NA | 16 | TRBJ1-5 | TRBV2
CAISFSLAGVSTGELFF | TGTGCCATCAGTTTTTCCTTAGCGGGAGTGAGCACCGGGGAGCTGTTTTTT | TRBD2 | NA | 17 | TRBJ2-2 | TRBV10-3
CASSPRGQGASPTEAFF | TGTGCCAGCAGCCCTAGAGGACAGGGGGCCAGCCCCACTGAAGCTTTCTTT | TRBD1 | NA | 17 | TRBJ1-1 | TRBV5-5
CASSYSGTVNEKLFF | TGTGCCAGCAGTTATTCCGGGACAGTTAATGAAAAACTGTTTTTT | TRBD1 | NA | 15 | TRBJ1-4 | TRBV11-2
CASLYAEGLFEQFF | TGTGCCAGCCTTTACGCGGAGGGCCTGTTTGAGCAGTTCTTC | NA | NA | 14 | TRBJ2-1 | TRBV2
CSPARVNTEAFF | TGCAGCCCTGCGAGGGTGAACACTGAAGCTTTCTTT | NA | NA | 12 | TRBJ1-1 | TRBV29-1
CASSTGLTSYNEQFF | TGTGCCAGCAGCACAGGACTAACCTCCTACAATGAGCAGTTCTTC | NA | NA | 15 | TRBJ2-1 | TRBV11-2
CASSQGGVGLNEKLFF | TGTGCCAGCAGCCAAGGAGGAGTTGGACTCAATGAAAAACTGTTTTTT | NA | NA | 16 | TRBJ1-4 | TRBV3-1/TRBV3-2
CASSPGATDTQYF | TGTGCCAGCAGCCCGGGAGCCACAGATACGCAGTATTTT | NA | NA | 13 | TRBJ2-3 | TRBV6-4
CAVGGKSAFF | TGTGCCGTCGGAGGAAAGTCGGCTTTCTTT | NA | NA | 10 | TRBJ1-1 | TRBV6-5
CASSFWDRVNEQYF | TGTGCCAGCAGTTTTTGGGACAGGGTTAACGAGCAGTACTTC | TRBD1 | NA | 14 | TRBJ2-7 | TRBV27
CASSLNGGTNEQFF | TGTGCCAGCAGCTTGAACGGGGGGACAAATGAGCAGTTCTTC | NA | once | 14 | TRBJ2-1 | TRBV7-3
CASSLIKGQFNEKLFF | TGTGCCAGCAGCTTAATAAAGGGACAGTTTAATGAAAAACTGTTTTTT | TRBD1 | NA | 16 | TRBJ1-4 | TRBV11-3
CASVRDRAQDTQYF | TGTGCCAGCGTCCGGGACAGGGCACAAGATACGCAGTATTTT | TRBD1 | NA | 14 | TRBJ2-3 | TRBV6-5